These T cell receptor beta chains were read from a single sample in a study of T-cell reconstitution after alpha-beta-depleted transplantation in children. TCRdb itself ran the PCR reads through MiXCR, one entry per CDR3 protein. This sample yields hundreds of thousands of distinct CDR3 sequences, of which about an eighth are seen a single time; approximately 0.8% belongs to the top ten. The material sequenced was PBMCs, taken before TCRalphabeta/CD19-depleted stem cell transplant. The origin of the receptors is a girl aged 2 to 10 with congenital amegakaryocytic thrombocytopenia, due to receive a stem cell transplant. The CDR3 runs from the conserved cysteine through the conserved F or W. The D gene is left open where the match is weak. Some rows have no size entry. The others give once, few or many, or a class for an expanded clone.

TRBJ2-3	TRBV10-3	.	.	TGTGCCATCAGTGAAGGTAGGAGAGGGGAGAACCCAGATACGCAGTATTTT	CAISEGRRGENPDTQYF
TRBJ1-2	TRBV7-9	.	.	TGTGCCAGCAGCTCGGACACCGTCTATGGCTACACCTTC	CASSSDTVYGYTF
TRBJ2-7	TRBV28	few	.	TGTGCCAGCAGTTCGGTTGGTGGTGAGAGAGTCCCCTCCTACGAGCAGTACTTC	CASSSVGGERVPSYEQYF
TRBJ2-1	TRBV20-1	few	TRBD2	TGCAGTGCTCCTCATCTTGGACTAGATGGGGCCCCGAGCTCCTACAATGAGCAGTTCTTC	CSAPHLGLDGAPSSYNEQFF
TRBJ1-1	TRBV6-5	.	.	TGTGCCAGCAGTGACACCGGGCCTCAAGCTTTCTTT	CASSDTGPQAFF
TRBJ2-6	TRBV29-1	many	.	TGCAGCGTTTTGGAGGGCTCTGGGGCCAACGTCCTGACTTTC	CSVLEGSGANVLTF
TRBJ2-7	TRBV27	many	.	TGTGCCAGCAGTTTCGCCGCCCAACTTGGGACGGTCGAGCAGTACTTC	CASSFAAQLGTVEQYF
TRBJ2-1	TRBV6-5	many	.	TGTGCCAGCAGTTTACGTGGTCTCTCCTACAATGAGCAGTTCTTC	CASSLRGLSYNEQFF
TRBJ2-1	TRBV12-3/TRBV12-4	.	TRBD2	TGTGCCAGCAGTTTATTAACTAGCGGGATGGGTTCCTACAATGAGCAGTTCTTC	CASSLLTSGMGSYNEQFF
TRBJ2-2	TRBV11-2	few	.	TGTGCCAGCAGCTTAGATCGTACCGGGAGCTCTACCGGGGAGCTGTTTTTT	CASSLDRTGSSTGELFF
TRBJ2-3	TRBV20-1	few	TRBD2	TGCAGTGCCAACTCGACTAGCGGGATTAGAGATACGCAGTATTTT	CSANSTSGIRDTQYF
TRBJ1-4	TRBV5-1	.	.	TGCGCCAGCAGCTCGGGACACAGACTGAGTGATGAAAAACTGTTTTTT	CASSSGHRLSDEKLFF
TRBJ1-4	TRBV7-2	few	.	TGTGCCAGCAGCTTATTTTCAGGGCGCTATGAAAAACTGTTTTTT	CASSLFSGRYEKLFF
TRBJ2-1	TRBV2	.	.	TGTGCCAGCAGGGGCTTTGTCGGACACAATGAGCAGTTCTTC	CASRGFVGHNEQFF
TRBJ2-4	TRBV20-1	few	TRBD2	TGCAGTGCTAGAGCGGAGGGAGGGGTAAAAAACATTCAGTACTTC	CSARAEGGVKNIQYF
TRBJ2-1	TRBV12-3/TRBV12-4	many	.	TGTGCCAGCAGTTATGTTCTGAGCTCCTACAATGAGCAGTTCTTC	CASSYVLSSYNEQFF
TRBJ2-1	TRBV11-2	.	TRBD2	TGTGCCAGCAGCTTCGGAGGGGTGGGACTAGCGGGATACAATGAGCAGTTCTTC	CASSFGGVGLAGYNEQFF
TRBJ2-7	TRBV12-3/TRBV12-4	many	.	TGTGCCAGCAGTTTACCGGGAACAGACTACGAGCAGTACTTC	CASSLPGTDYEQYF
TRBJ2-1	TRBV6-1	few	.	TGTGCCAGCAGTGGGGCCCCGTGGAGGGACCTAGGGGGTGAGCAGTTCTTC	CASSGAPWRDLGGEQFF
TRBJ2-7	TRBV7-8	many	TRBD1	TGTGCCAGCAGCCCGATGACAGGGAAGCAGTACTTC	CASSPMTGKQYF
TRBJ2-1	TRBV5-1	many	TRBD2	TGCGCCAGCCGAGCGGGAACAAGGTGGAATGAGCAGTTCTTC	CASRAGTRWNEQFF
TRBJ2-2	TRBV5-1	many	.	TGCGCCAGCAGACCCGGGACAACCGGGGAGCTGTTTTTT	CASRPGTTGELFF
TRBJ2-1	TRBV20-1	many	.	TGCAGTGCGGAACGACTAGACTACAATGAGCAGTTCTTC	CSAERLDYNEQFF
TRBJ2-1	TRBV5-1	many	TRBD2	TGCGCCAGCAGCCCAGGGACTACGAACTACAATGAGCAGTTCTTC	CASSPGTTNYNEQFF